The T cell receptor (beta chain) described here comes from a study of Ad26.COV2.S vaccination and SARS-CoV-2 variants. Study details: Donor was assigned to the Ad26.COV2.S arm of trial COV1001. Ad26.COV2.S shots went into the muscle once or twice, 56 days apart.

V lost 4 bases, J lost 4 bases, and 8 bases stayed unmatched. This CDR3 comprises 16 residues. Germline V CDR1 and CDR2: SGHDT, YYEEEE. Treatment described: some 20 received Ad26.COV2.S at low or high dose, single or two shots; roughly five received placebo; per-sample allocation not given. Following the first vaccine or placebo injection, samples were taken on day 63. Its platform was an Ad26 vector, and its expressed antigen was Wuhan-strain SARS-CoV-2 spike. The method was immunoSEQ multiplex PCR; TCRdb's version includes in-frame clones alone and lacks a portion of them. The data contain over 400,000 clones, 90% of them singletons.

The sequencing used peripheral blood, collected in a trial of Ad26.COV2.S vaccine versus placebo. The chain has TRBV5-6 and TRBJ2-7, with 13 positions matching TRBD2. This TCR was sampled from a person aged 18-60 years who received the Ad26.COV2.S COVID-19 vaccine or a placebo. The CDR3 DNA is TGTGCCAGCAGCCCACCCTGGACTAGCGGGAGATACGAGCAGTACTTC. This encodes CASSPPWTSGRYEQYF.